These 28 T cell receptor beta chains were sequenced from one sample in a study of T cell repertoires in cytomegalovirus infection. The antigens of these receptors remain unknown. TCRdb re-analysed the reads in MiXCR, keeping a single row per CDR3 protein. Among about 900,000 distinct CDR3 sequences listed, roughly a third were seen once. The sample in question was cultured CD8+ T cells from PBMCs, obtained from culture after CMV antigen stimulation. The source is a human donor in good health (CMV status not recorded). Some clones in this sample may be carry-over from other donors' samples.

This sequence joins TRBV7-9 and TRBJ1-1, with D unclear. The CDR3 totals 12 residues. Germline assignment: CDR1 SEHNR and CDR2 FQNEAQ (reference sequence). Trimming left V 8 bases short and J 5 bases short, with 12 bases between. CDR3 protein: CASEEGATEAFF. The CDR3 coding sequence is TGTGCCAGCGAGGAGGGAGCAACTGAAGCTTTCTTT.

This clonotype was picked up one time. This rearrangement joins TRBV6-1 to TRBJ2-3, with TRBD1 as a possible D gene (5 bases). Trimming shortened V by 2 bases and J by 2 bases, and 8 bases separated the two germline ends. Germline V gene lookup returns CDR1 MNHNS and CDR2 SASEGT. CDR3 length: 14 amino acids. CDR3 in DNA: TGTGCCAGCAGTGAATGGGGCAACACAGATACGCAGTATTTT. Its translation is CASSEWGNTDTQYF.

The CDR3 coding sequence is TGTGCCAGCAGCCAAGCCCGGGGGTCTCTCACAGATACGCAGTATTTT. Translating it yields CASSQARGSLTDTQYF. This rearrangement joins TRBV14 to TRBJ2-3, with TRBD2 as a possible D gene (6 bases). V gave up 1 base and J gave up 2 bases, with 13 bases separating them. The CDR3 contains 16 residues. Germline lookup yields CDR1 SGHDN and CDR2 FVKESK.

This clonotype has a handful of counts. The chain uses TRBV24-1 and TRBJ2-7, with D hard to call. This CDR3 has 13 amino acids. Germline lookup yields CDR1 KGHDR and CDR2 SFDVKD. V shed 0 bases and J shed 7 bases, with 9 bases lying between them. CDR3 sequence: CATSDLGSREQYF. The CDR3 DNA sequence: TGTGCCACCAGTGATTTGGGCAGCCGAGAGCAGTACTTC.

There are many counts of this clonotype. CDR3 protein: CASGQTNTEAFF. The CDR3 region has the DNA TGTGCCAGCGGGCAGACGAACACTGAAGCTTTCTTT. V usage is TRBV12-3 or TRBV12-4 and J usage is TRBJ1-1; no clear D. V lost 8 bases to trimming and J lost 1 base, with 8 bases between them. The CDR3 runs to 12 residues.

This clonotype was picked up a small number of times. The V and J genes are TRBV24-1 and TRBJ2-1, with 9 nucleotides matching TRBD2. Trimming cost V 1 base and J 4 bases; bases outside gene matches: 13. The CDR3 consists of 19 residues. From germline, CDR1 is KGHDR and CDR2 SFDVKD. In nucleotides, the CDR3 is TGTGCCACCAGTGATTTAGAGGGGTCGACTAGCGGAACTTACAATGAGCAGTTCTTC. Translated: CATSDLEGSTSGTYNEQFF.

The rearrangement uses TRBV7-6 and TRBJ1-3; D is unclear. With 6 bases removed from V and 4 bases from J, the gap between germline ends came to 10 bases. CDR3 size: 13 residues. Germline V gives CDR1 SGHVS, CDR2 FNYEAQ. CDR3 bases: TGTGCCAGCAGAATCGGGCAAGGAAACACCATATATTTT. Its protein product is CASRIGQGNTIYF.

Here the CDR3 reads CASSDAGENTGELFF. The CDR3 region has the DNA TGTGCCAGCAGCGATGCGGGGGAAAACACCGGGGAGCTGTTTTTT. J is TRBJ2-2 and V is TRBV9; 7 bases map to TRBD2. J gave up 2 bases and V 3 bases, and 4 bases lay outside the gene matches. Germline lookup yields CDR1 SGDLS and CDR2 YYNGEE. The CDR3 extends over 15 amino acids.

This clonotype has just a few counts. The CDR3 DNA follows: TGTGCCAGCAGGGGCGGGTTCAATGAGCAGTTCTTC. Translation gives CASRGGFNEQFF. The rearrangement links TRBV6-5 to TRBJ2-1, with a tentative D call TRBD2 (5 bases). This CDR3 has 12 amino acids. Germline CDR1 MNHEY, CDR2 SVGAGI. Trimming took 6 bases from V and 6 from J, leaving 9 bases between them.

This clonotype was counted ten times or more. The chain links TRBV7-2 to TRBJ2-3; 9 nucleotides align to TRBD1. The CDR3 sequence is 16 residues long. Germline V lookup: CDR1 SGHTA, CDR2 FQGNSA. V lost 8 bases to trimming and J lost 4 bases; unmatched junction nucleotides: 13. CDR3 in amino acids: CASPPGTGWISDTQYF. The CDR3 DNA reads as TGTGCCAGCCCTCCCGGGACAGGGTGGATATCAGATACGCAGTATTTT.

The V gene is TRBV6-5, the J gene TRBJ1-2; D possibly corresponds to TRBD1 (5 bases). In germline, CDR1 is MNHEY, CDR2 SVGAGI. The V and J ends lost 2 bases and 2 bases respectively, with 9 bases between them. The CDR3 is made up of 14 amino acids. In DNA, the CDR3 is TGTGCCAGCAGTTACCGGGACTGGAACTATGGCTACACCTTC. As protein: CASSYRDWNYGYTF.

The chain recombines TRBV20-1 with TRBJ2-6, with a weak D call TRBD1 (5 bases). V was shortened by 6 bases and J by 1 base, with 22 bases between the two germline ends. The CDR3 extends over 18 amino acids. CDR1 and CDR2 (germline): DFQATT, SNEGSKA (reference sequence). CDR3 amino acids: CSAATRRQGGSGANVLTF. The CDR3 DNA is TGCAGTGCCGCAACCAGGCGGCAGGGTGGATCTGGGGCCAACGTCCTGACTTTC.

The CDR3 region has the DNA TGTGCCAGCAGTGATGACAGTCTCAATCAGCCCCAGCATTTT. Amino acids: CASSDDSLNQPQHF. The rearrangement joins TRBV6-2 or TRBV6-3 to TRBJ1-5; D perhaps matches TRBD1 (5 bases). V was trimmed by 5 bases and J by 3 bases, leaving 11 bases between them. Germline values: CDR1 MNHEY, CDR2 SVGEGT. The CDR3 has 14 amino acids.

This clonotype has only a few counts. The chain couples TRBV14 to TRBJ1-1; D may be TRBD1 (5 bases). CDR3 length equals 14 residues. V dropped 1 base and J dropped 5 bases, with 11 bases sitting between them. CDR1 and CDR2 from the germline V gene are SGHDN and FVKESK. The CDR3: CASSQVPGRTEAFF. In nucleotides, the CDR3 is TGTGCCAGCAGCCAAGTGCCGGGGCGAACTGAAGCTTTCTTT.

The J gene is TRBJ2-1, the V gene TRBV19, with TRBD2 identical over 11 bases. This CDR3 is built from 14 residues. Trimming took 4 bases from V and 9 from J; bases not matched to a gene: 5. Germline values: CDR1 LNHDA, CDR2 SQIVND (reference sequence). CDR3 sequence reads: CASSTSGGPGEQFF. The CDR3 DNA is TGTGCCAGTAGTACTAGCGGGGGGCCGGGTGAGCAGTTCTTC.

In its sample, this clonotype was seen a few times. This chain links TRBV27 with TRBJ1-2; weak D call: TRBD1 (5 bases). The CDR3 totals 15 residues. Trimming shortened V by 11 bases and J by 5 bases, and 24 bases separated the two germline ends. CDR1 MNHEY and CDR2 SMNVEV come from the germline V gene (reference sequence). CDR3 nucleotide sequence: TGTGCCGCCCGGGACGGCCGAGAAGGATGGTATGGCTACACCTTC. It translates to CAARDGREGWYGYTF.

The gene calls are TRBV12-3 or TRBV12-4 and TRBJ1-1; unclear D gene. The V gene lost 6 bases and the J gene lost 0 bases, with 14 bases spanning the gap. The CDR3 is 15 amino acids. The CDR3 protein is CASSPHGQLNTEAFF. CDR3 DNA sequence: TGTGCCAGCAGCCCTCATGGGCAGTTGAACACTGAAGCTTTCTTT.

CDR3: CASSFLGGDEQFF. The DNA for the CDR3 is TGTGCCAGCAGTTTTCTGGGGGGCGATGAGCAGTTCTTC. The rearrangement joins TRBV5-4 to TRBJ2-1, with D tentatively TRBD1 or TRBD2 (6 bases each). The CDR3 sequence is 13 residues long. The germline V gene encodes CDR1 SGHNT and CDR2 YYREEE (reference sequence). Trimming took off 5 bases at V and 8 bases at J, with 14 bases between the two ends.

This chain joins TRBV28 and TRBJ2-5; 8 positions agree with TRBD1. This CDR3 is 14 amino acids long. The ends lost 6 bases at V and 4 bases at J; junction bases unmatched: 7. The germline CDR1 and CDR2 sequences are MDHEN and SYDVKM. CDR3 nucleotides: TGTGCCAGCAGGGAATCAGGGGGCGCAGAGACCCAGTACTTC. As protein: CASRESGGAETQYF.

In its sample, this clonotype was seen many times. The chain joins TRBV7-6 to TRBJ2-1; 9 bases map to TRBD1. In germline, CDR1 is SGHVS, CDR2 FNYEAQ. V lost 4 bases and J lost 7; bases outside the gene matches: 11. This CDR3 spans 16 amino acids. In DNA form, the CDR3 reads TGTGCCAGCAGCTCCACTTTAACCGGGACAGGGAATGAGCAGTTCTTC. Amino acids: CASSSTLTGTGNEQFF.

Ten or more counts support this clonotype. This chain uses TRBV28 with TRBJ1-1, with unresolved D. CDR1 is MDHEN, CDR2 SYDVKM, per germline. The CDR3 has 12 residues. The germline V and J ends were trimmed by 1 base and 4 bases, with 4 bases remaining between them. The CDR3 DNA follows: TGTGCCAGCAGTTTATTTAGCACTGAAGCTTTCTTT. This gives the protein CASSLFSTEAFF. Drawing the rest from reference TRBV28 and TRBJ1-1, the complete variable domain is DVKVTQSSRYLVKRTGEKVFLECVQDMDHENMFWYRQDPGLGLRLIYFSYDVKMKEKGDIPEGYSVSREKKERFSLILESASTNQTSMYLCASSLFSTEAFFGQGTRLTVV.

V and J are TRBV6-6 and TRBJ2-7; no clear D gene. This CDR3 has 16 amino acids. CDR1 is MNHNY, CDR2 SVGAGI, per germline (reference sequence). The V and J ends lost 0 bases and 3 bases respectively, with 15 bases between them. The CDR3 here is CASSYSKFDTYYEQYF. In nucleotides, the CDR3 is TGTGCCAGCAGTTACTCGAAGTTCGACACCTACTACGAGCAGTACTTC.

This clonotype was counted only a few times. CDR3 sequence: CASSLTTAVNTEAFF. In DNA, the CDR3 is TGTGCCAGCAGTCTTACGACGGCGGTGAACACTGAAGCTTTCTTT. The chain employs TRBV6-1 and TRBJ1-1; D is uncertain. CDR3 size: 15 residues. Germline V CDR1 and CDR2: MNHNS, SASEGT. The V and J ends lost 5 bases and 0 bases respectively, with 13 bases between them.

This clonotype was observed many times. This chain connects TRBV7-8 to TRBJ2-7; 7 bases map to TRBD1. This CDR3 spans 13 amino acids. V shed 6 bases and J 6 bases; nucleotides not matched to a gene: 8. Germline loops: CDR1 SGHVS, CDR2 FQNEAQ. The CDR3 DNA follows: TGTGCCAGCAGGGCAGGGGGTTCAGGCGAGCAGTACTTC. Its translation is CASRAGGSGEQYF.

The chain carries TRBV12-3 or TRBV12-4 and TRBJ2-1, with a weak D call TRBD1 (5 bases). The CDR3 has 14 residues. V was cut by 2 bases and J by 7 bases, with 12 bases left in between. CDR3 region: CASSLRAPGNEQFF. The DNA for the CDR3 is TGTGCCAGCAGTTTACGGGCCCCAGGGAATGAGCAGTTCTTC.

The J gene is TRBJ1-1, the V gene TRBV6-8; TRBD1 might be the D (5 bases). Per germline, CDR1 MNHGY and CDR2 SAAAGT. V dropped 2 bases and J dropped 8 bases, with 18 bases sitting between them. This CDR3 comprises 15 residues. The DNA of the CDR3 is TGTGCCAGCAGTTACGATGGGGCGGAGGGGCACGAAGCTTTCTTT. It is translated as CASSYDGAEGHEAFF.

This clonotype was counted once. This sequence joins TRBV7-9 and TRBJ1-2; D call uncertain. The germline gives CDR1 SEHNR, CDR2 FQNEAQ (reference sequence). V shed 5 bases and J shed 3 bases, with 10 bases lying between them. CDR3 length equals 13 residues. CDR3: CASSGYFDYGYTF. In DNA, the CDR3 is TGTGCCAGCAGCGGCTATTTTGACTATGGCTACACCTTC.

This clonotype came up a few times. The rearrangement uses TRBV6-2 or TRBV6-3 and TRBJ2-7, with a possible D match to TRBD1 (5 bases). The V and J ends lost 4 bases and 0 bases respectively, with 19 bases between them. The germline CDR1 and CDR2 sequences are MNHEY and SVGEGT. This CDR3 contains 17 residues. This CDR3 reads CASSFHPGHSSSYEQYV. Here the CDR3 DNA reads TGTGCCAGCAGTTTTCACCCCGGACACTCGTCCTCCTACGAGCAGTACGTC.